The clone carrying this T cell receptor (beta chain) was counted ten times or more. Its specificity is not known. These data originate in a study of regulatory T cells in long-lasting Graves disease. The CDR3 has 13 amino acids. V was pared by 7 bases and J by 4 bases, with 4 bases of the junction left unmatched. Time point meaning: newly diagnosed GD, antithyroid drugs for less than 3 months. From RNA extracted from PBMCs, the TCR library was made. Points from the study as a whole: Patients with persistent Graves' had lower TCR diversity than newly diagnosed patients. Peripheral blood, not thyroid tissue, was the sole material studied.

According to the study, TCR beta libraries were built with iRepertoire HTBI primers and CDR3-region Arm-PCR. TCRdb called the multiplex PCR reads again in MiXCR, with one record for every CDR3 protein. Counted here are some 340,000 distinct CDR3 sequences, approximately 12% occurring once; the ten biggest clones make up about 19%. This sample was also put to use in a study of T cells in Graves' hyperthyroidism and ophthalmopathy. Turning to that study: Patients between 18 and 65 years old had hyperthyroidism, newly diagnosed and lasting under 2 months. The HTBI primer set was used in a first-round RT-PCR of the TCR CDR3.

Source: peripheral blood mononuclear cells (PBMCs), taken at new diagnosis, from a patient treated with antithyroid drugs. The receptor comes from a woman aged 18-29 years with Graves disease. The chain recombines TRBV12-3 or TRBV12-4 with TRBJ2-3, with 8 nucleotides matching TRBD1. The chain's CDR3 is CASNDRGPDTQYF. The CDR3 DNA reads TGTGCCAGCAACGACAGGGGCCCAGATACGCAGTATTTT.